This section outlines one T cell receptor (beta chain) sequence together with its context. Likely a read error: the CDR3 ends without its conserved phenylalanine or tryptophan. The DNA is omitted, as the CDR3 cannot be located on it reliably, and the CDR3 follows TCRdb's listing. Germline assignment: CDR1 SQVTM and CDR2 ANQGSEA. The CDR3 contains 13 residues when both ends are counted. TCR beta CDR3 regions were amplified from RNA transcripts. HTBI primers were the set used in a first-round RT-PCR of the TCR CDR3. TCRdb independently ran MiXCR on the multiplex PCR reads; one entry per CDR3 protein. In the table there are approximately 590,000 distinct CDR3 sequences, around 45% of which are singletons. The data stem from a study of T cells in Graves' hyperthyroidism and ophthalmopathy. Thyroid ultrasound and orbital computed tomography, with clinical symptoms and serum thyroxine and TRAb, informed diagnoses.

The sequencing input was peripheral blood or thyroid tissue (not recorded which). This clonotype was sampled from a woman between 18 and 29 years old with Graves' hyperthyroidism. The rearrangement joins TRBV29-1 to TRBJ2-5. Here the CDR3 reads CSVGEGYGYTFGS.